This TCR beta chain originates from a study of CD8 T cells in Susac syndrome. Random-hexamer reverse transcription was applied to roughly 0.5 to 1 ug RNA. TCR beta CDR3 was amplified by immunoSEQ covering 54 Vbeta and 13 Jbeta. TCRdb re-derived calls from the immunoSEQ multiplex PCR reads in MiXCR, one entry per CDR3 protein. Among some 170,000 distinct CDR3 sequences, just over 90% were seen once, and the ten largest hold just over 0.13%. CD8+ and CD4+ T cells from blood underwent TCR beta sequencing, which was carried out in a high-throughput format. Healthy donors, matched for age and sex, constituted the control group. Negative isolation was used for CD8+ and CD4+ T cells, and FACS enrichment was applied to TEMRA cells. Germline CDR1 and CDR2: GTSNPN and SVGIG (reference sequence). This CDR3 is 14 amino acids long. The J segment lost 2 bases and the V segment lost 3 bases, leaving 4 bases of the junction unmatched.

The sample consisted of CD4+ T cells from PBMCs. This TCR derives from a human donor in good health. The V and J genes are TRBV30 and TRBJ2-7, with 10 positions matching TRBD1. The CDR3 nucleotides are TGTGCCTGGAGGCGACAGGGGGCGGCCTACGAGCAGTACTTC. This sequence encodes CAWRRQGAAYEQYF.